The 26 T cell receptor beta chains reported below all come from one sample, sequenced in a study of graft-versus-host responses after intestinal transplantation. The antigens for these receptors are not known. Produced via immunoSEQ multiplex PCR; TCRdb's table is partial and in-frame only. This sample carries over 100,000 clones, 85% to 95% of them seen once, and the ten largest clones take more than 2.5%. The starting material was unstimulated CD8+ T cells sorted from spleen or lymph node cells, obtained before intestinal transplant. The receptors shown here come from a human donor who received an intestinal transplant.

The genes are TRBV18 and TRBJ2-7; 9 bases map to TRBD1. After removal of 3 bases from V and 3 bases from J, the junction contained 6 bases not matched to a gene. The CDR3 is 15 amino acids. In germline, CDR1 is KGHSH, CDR2 LQKENI. In DNA form, the CDR3 reads TGTGCCAGCTCACCTCCGGGACAGGGATTCTACGAGCAGTACTTC. This gives the protein CASSPPGQGFYEQYF.

This chain connects TRBV15 to TRBJ2-7, with D possibly TRBD1 on 8 matching bases. Germline V CDR1 and CDR2: LNHNV, YYDKDF (reference sequence). V gave up 3 bases and J gave up 5 bases, with 14 bases separating them. The CDR3 totals 14 residues. The CDR3 loop is CATSSRQGRDEQYF. The DNA of the CDR3 is TGTGCCACCAGCAGCCGACAGGGGAGGGACGAGCAGTACTTC. Variable domain in full (rest from reference TRBV15 and TRBJ2-7): DAMVIQNPRYQVTQFGKPVTLSCSQTLNHNVMYWYQQKSSQAPKLLFHYYDKDFNNEADTPDNFQSRRPNTSFCFLDIRSPGLGDTAMYLCATSSRQGRDEQYFGPGTRLTVT.

The chain has TRBV7-9 and TRBJ2-4; possibly TRBD1 or TRBD2 for D (6 bases each). Per germline, CDR1 SEHNR and CDR2 FQNEAQ (reference sequence). CDR3 length: 15 amino acids. Trimming shortened V by 8 bases and J by 2 bases, and 16 bases separated the two germline ends. The DNA for the CDR3 is TGTGCCAGCCCCTGGGGGGCATCGACCAAAAACATTCAGTACTTC. Protein sequence: CASPWGASTKNIQYF. The complete variable domain, with remaining parts taken from reference TRBV7-9 and TRBJ2-4, reads DTGVSQNPRHKITKRGQNVTFRCDPISEHNRLYWYRQTLGQGPEFLTYFQNEAQLEKSRLLSDRFSAERPKGSFSTLEIQRTEQGDSAMYLCASPWGASTKNIQYFGAGTRLSVL.

The chain combines TRBV9 with TRBJ2-5; tentative D call: TRBD2 (6 bases). The better agreement between TRBJ2-7 and the DNA end casts doubt on the J call. Germline CDR1 reads SGDLS; CDR2 reads YYNGEE. The CDR3 sequence is 15 residues long. In DNA form, the CDR3 reads TGTGCCAGCAGCGTATCCGGGAGTTATAGCTACGAGCAGTACTTC. It translates to CASSVSGSYSYEQYF.

About this clone itself: The sample contains more than one DNA sequence encoding this CDR3. The rearrangement uses TRBV28 and TRBJ1-3; D may be TRBD1 (5 bases). This CDR3 comprises 15 residues. The ends were cut back, 7 bases at V and 0 bases at J, with 13 bases in the middle. Looked up from germline, CDR1 is MDHEN and CDR2 is SYDVKM. DNA of the CDR3: TGTGCCAGCATTCCGGGACGGACCTCTGGAAACACCATATATTTT. This translates into CASIPGRTSGNTIYF. The full variable domain, its missing parts supplied by reference TRBV28 and TRBJ1-3, is DVKVTQSSRYLVKRTGEKVFLECVQDMDHENMFWYRQDPGLGLRLIYFSYDVKMKEKGDIPEGYSVSREKKERFSLILESASTNQTSMYLCASIPGRTSGNTIYFGEGSWLTVV.

This clone occurred once. The chain links TRBV13 to TRBJ2-1; D is tentatively TRBD1 or TRBD2 (5 bases each). Germline assignment: CDR1 PRHDT and CDR2 FYEKMQ (reference sequence). Trimming cost V 6 bases and J 1 base, with 19 bases left between them. The length of the CDR3 is 17 residues. CDR3 in DNA: TGTGCCAGCAGTTACCTAAGGGGTTCGGGATCCTACAATGAGCAGTTCTTC. Protein sequence: CASSYLRGSGSYNEQFF.

This clone was found once. The chain uses TRBV13 and TRBJ2-2; D is unresolved. Germline V gene sequence: CDR1 PRHDT, CDR2 FYEKMQ (reference sequence). The CDR3 is 15 residues long. Trimming took off 4 bases at V and 4 bases at J, with 13 bases between the two ends. The CDR3, as DNA: TGTGCCAGCAGCTCCCGTTTGCGAGCCACCGGGGAGCTGTTTTTT. This encodes CASSSRLRATGELFF.

This clone was picked up one time. This chain connects TRBV5-1 to TRBJ2-7; possibly TRBD2 for D (5 bases). CDR3 length equals 15 residues. Trimming stripped 7 bases from V and 3 bases from J, with 20 bases between. Germline V gene sequence: CDR1 SGHRS, CDR2 YFSETQ. CDR3 in DNA: TGCGCCAGCCAACCGACACTAGATAATTACTACGAGCAGTACTTC. Translated, it gives CASQPTLDNYYEQYF.

The chain recombines TRBV13 with TRBJ2-5; 7 nucleotides match TRBD2. The assigned J gene may be wrong: the sequence end matches TRBJ2-7 better. Germline CDR1 and CDR2: PRHDT and FYEKMQ (reference sequence). This CDR3 region has 14 residues. CDR3 loop: CASSRREFYHEQYF. In DNA, the CDR3 is TGTGCCAGCAGCCGGCGGGAGTTCTACCACGAGCAGTACTTC.

The J gene is TRBJ2-7, the V gene TRBV13; 7 bases are shared with TRBD2. This CDR3 spans 15 amino acids. Germline trimming cut 3 bases from V and 0 bases from J; bases unmatched to any gene: 5. CDR1 PRHDT and CDR2 FYEKMQ come from the germline V gene (reference sequence). The CDR3 DNA reads as TGTGCCAGCAGCTTTTTGGCTAGCGGCTCCTACGAGCAGTACTTC. Amino acids: CASSFLASGSYEQYF.

V and J are TRBV6-6 and TRBJ2-7, with 12 bases that match TRBD2. Germline V gives CDR1 MNHNY, CDR2 SVGAGI (reference sequence). The CDR3 spans 13 residues. With 6 bases clipped from V and 7 bases from J, the junction kept 4 bases outside the gene matches. The CDR3 reads CASSLAGGREQYF. The DNA of the CDR3 is TGTGCCAGCAGCCTAGCGGGAGGGAGGGAGCAGTACTTC.

The chain links TRBV27 to TRBJ2-5; 9 bases match TRBD2. The CDR3 runs to 16 residues. V lost 6 bases to trimming and J lost 5 bases; unmatched junction nucleotides: 13. The germline gives CDR1 MNHEY, CDR2 SMNVEV (reference sequence). CDR3 amino acids: CASSTRASGNPETQYF. The CDR3, as DNA: TGTGCCAGCAGCACCCGGGCTAGCGGGAACCCCGAGACCCAGTACTTC.

The chain is built from TRBV28 and TRBJ2-7, with 12 bases identical to TRBD2. This CDR3 is built from 17 residues. V lost 6 bases and J lost 3; bases outside the gene matches: 12. Looked up from germline, CDR1 is MDHEN and CDR2 is SYDVKM. CDR3: CASRTGLAGFSIYEQYF. The CDR3 coding sequence is TGTGCCAGCAGAACGGGACTAGCGGGTTTCTCCATCTACGAGCAGTACTTC. The full variable domain, with the rest looked up from reference TRBV28 and TRBJ2-7, is DVKVTQSSRYLVKRTGEKVFLECVQDMDHENMFWYRQDPGLGLRLIYFSYDVKMKEKGDIPEGYSVSREKKERFSLILESASTNQTSMYLCASRTGLAGFSIYEQYFGPGTRLTVT.

The chain combines TRBV19 with TRBJ1-5; D is possibly TRBD1 (6 bases). V lost 9 bases, J lost 4 bases, and 19 bases lay in between. Germline CDR1 and CDR2: LNHDA and SQIVND (reference sequence). There are 15 residues in the CDR3. DNA for the CDR3: TGTGCCAGCGGTTCAGGGGTGGTGGGAAATCAGCCCCAGCATTTT. Protein product: CASGSGVVGNQPQHF.

This rearrangement joins TRBV7-6 to TRBJ2-5; weak D call: TRBD2 (6 bases). V gave up 2 bases and J gave up 4 bases, with 11 bases separating them. This CDR3 spans 14 amino acids. Germline V gives CDR1 SGHVS, CDR2 FNYEAQ. The CDR3 here is CASSLFGGIETQYF. CDR3 bases: TGTGCCAGCAGCTTATTTGGAGGGATAGAGACCCAGTACTTC.

The V gene is TRBV28, the J gene TRBJ1-2; TRBD1 is a possible D gene (5 bases). The V and J ends lost 6 bases and 4 bases respectively, with 9 bases between them. Germline-derived CDR1 and CDR2 are MDHEN and SYDVKM. This CDR3 is 12 amino acids long. The CDR3 sequence is CASRGTLYGYTF. The CDR3 nucleotides read TGTGCCAGCAGGGGGACCCTCTATGGCTACACCTTC.

This chain uses TRBV30 with TRBJ2-4; possible D gene TRBD1, 5 bases. CDR1 and CDR2 (germline): GTSNPN, SVGIG (reference sequence). The germline V and J ends were trimmed by 6 bases and 0 bases, with 24 bases remaining between them. CDR3 size: 18 residues. For the CDR3, the DNA is TGTGCCTGTTTGGGGCCGGAAACCATCACTCTAGCCAAAAACATTCAGTACTTC. Its protein is CACLGPETITLAKNIQYF.

The V and J genes are TRBV7-9 and TRBJ2-5; D may match TRBD1 or TRBD2 (5 bases each). The better agreement between TRBJ2-7 and the DNA end casts doubt on the J call. The CDR3 totals 17 residues. Germline CDR1 SEHNR, CDR2 FQNEAQ (reference sequence). CDR3 coding DNA: TGTGCCAGCAGCTCCGAGGAAGTGAAGGGGAGCTCCTACGAGCAGTACTTC. Translation gives CASSSEEVKGSSYEQYF.

This rearrangement joins TRBV5-1 to TRBJ2-7; D not certain. V was trimmed by 1 base and J by 0 bases, leaving 14 bases between them. Germline CDR1 is SGHRS and CDR2 is YFSETQ. The CDR3 is 16 residues long. The CDR3 protein is CASSLSSDASSYEQYF. As DNA, the CDR3 is TGCGCCAGCAGCTTGTCGTCTGACGCTAGCTCCTACGAGCAGTACTTC.

V is TRBV9 and J is TRBJ1-5; TRBD1 agrees at 8 bases. There are 15 residues in the CDR3. Losses at the gene ends were 3 bases for V and 6 bases for J; bases not matched to a gene: 8. In germline, CDR1 is SGDLS, CDR2 YYNGEE. CDR3 nucleotide sequence: TGTGCCAGCAGCGCTGGACAGGGAAGTTTTCAGCCCCAGCATTTT. Its translation: CASSAGQGSFQPQHF.

This chain joins TRBV9 and TRBJ1-1; D gene ambiguous. The V end lost 6 bases, the J end lost 5 bases, and 20 bases lay between the germline ends. The length of the CDR3 is 15 residues. In germline, CDR1 is SGDLS, CDR2 YYNGEE. In DNA, the CDR3 is TGTGCCAGCACCGCCGGGGTGAGGGTTGGGACTGAAGCTTTCTTT. This codes for CASTAGVRVGTEAFF.

The chain's CDR3 is CASSDRMVTDTQYF. DNA of the CDR3: TGTGCCAGCAGTGATAGGATGGTAACAGATACGCAGTATTTT. V usage is TRBV2 and J usage is TRBJ2-3; D call uncertain. V was clipped by 3 bases and J by 3 bases, with 10 bases between them. CDR1 is SNHLY and CDR2 is FYNNEI in the germline V gene. CDR3 length: 14 amino acids.

The rearrangement joins TRBV5-5 to TRBJ2-7, with D possibly TRBD2 on 6 matching bases. CDR3 size: 15 residues. Germline values: CDR1 SGHKS, CDR2 YYEKEE (reference sequence). The V end lost 4 bases, the J end lost 5 bases, and 19 bases lay between the germline ends. The CDR3 DNA reads TGTGCCAGCAGCACGGTACGGGGGAGTCTAAACGAGCAGTACTTC. Its protein is CASSTVRGSLNEQYF. The full variable domain, its missing parts supplied by reference TRBV5-5 and TRBJ2-7, is DAGVTQSPTHLIKTRGQQVTLRCSPISGHKSVSWYQQVLGQGPQFIFQYYEKEERGRGNFPDRFSARQFPNYSSELNVNALLLGDSALYLCASSTVRGSLNEQYFGPGTRLTVT.

V and J are TRBV28 and TRBJ2-1, with D maybe TRBD2 (6 bases). The ends were cut back, 3 bases at V and 1 base at J, with 10 bases in the middle. The CDR3 totals 15 residues. The germline V gene has CDR1 MDHEN and CDR2 SYDVKM. The CDR3 bases are TGTGCCAGCAGTTTTGGAAGCGGGTCCTACAATGAGCAGTTCTTC. This sequence encodes CASSFGSGSYNEQFF.

The V call is TRBV20-1, the J call TRBJ2-5; tentatively, D is TRBD1 (6 bases). Trimming removed 5 bases from V and 9 bases from J, with 13 bases in between. This CDR3 region has 11 residues. Germline assignment: CDR1 DFQATT and CDR2 SNEGSKA (reference sequence). CDR3 in DNA: TGCAGTGCTCCCCCCCCAGGGGCCCAGTACTTC. Amino acids: CSAPPPGAQYF.

The chain carries TRBV7-3 and TRBJ2-2, with D hard to call. Trimming removed 10 bases from V and 6 bases from J, with 12 bases in between. Germline CDR1 and CDR2: SGHTA and FQGTGA. The CDR3 sequence is 12 residues long. The CDR3 loop reads CATPKVAGELFF. CDR3 DNA sequence: TGTGCCACCCCGAAGGTAGCCGGGGAGCTGTTTTTT.